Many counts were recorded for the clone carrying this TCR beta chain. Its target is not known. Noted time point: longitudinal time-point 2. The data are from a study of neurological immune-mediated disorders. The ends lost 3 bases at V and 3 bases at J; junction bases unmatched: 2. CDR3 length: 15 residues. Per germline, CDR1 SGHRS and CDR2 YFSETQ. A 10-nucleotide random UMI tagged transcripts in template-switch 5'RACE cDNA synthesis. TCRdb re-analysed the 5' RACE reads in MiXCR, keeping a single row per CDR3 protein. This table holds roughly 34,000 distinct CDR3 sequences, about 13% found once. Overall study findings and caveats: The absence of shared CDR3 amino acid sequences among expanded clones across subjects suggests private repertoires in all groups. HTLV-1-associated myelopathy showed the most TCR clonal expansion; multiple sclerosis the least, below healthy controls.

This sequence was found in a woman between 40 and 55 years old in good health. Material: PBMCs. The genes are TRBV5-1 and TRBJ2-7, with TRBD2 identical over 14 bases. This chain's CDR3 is CASSSGLAGGYEQYF. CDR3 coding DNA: TGCGCCAGCAGCTCCGGACTAGCGGGAGGCTACGAGCAGTACTTC.